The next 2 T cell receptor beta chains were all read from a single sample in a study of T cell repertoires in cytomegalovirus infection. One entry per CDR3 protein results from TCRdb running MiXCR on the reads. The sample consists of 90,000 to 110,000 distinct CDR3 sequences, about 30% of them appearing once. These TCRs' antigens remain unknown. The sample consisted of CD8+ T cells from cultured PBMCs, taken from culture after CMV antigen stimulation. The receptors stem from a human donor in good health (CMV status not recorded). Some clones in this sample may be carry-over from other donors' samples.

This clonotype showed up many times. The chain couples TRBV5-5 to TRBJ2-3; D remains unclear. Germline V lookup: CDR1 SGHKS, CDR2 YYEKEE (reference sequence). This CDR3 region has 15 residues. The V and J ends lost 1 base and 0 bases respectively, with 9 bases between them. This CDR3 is CASSLLLASTDTQYF. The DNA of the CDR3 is TGTGCCAGCAGCTTGCTTTTAGCTAGCACAGATACGCAGTATTTT.

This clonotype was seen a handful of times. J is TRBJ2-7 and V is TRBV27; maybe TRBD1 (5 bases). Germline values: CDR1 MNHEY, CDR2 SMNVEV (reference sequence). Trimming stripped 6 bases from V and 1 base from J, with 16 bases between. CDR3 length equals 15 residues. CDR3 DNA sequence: TGTGCCAGCAGCCCTGGGGCAGGCCGTTCCTACGAGCAGTACTTC. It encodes CASSPGAGRSYEQYF.